Listed below are T cell receptor beta chains from one sample, sequenced in a study of blood T cell repertoires in COVID-19. Here immunoSEQ multiplex PCR was the method, and the copy in TCRdb shows in-frame clones only, minus some. The table lists a few hundred thousand clones, about 87% of them singletons. Sequencing was done on a sample of peripheral blood. The receptors were sampled from a man between 65 and 85 years old with acute or convalescent COVID-19. Both conserved end residues are part of each CDR3. The order of the fields is V gene, D gene, clone size, J gene, CDR3 protein, CDR3 DNA. A D gene is named only where the DNA matches it firmly. Expanded clones are given a class, and other clones once, few, many or no size at all.

>TRBV10-3|NA|medium-sized|TRBJ1-2
CAISESVDKIIYGYTF
TGTGCCATCAGTGAGTCTGTTGACAAGATTATCTATGGCTACACCTTC
>TRBV6-5|NA|NA|TRBJ1-1
CASTSPFMNTEAFF
TGTGCCAGCACTAGTCCGTTCATGAACACTGAAGCTTTCTTT
>TRBV2|TRBD1|NA|TRBJ1-2
CASRDRGLLGEGYTF
TGTGCCAGCAGGGACAGGGGTCTCCTGGGTGAAGGCTACACCTTC
>TRBV27|TRBD1|NA|TRBJ2-1
CASSLGQGAYNEQFF
TGTGCCAGCAGCCTGGGACAGGGGGCATACAATGAGCAGTTCTTC
>TRBV5-1|NA|NA|TRBJ1-5
CASSLEGQGQPQHF
TGCGCCAGCAGCTTGGAGGGGCAGGGTCAGCCCCAGCATTTT
>TRBV28|TRBD1|once|TRBJ1-5
CASSLPPSSTRQGARNNQPQHF
TGTGCCAGCAGTTTACCACCTTCAAGTACGAGACAGGGGGCCAGGAACAATCAGCCCCAGCATTTT
>TRBV6-1|TRBD2|NA|TRBJ2-1
CASSTSGRQYNEQFF
TGTGCCAGCAGTACTAGCGGGAGGCAGTACAATGAGCAGTTCTTC
>TRBV6-5|NA|NA|TRBJ2-2
CASSYSNLVGELFF
TGTGCCAGCAGTTACTCGAATCTAGTCGGGGAGCTGTTTTTT
>TRBV7-9|NA|NA|TRBJ2-1
CASSLGSSRNEQFF
TGTGCCAGCAGCTTGGGGAGTTCGAGGAATGAGCAGTTCTTC
>TRBV7-3|NA|NA|TRBJ2-2
CASSLTGTGELFF
TGTGCCAGCAGCTTGACTGGTACCGGGGAGCTGTTTTTT
>TRBV28|TRBD2|NA|TRBJ2-2
CASRAGTSEGGELFF
TGTGCCAGCAGAGCAGGGACTAGCGAAGGCGGGGAGCTGTTTTTT
>TRBV3-1/TRBV3-2|TRBD1|NA|TRBJ2-1
CASSRATTGSLYNEQFF
TGTGCCAGCAGCCGGGCTACGACAGGGAGCCTCTACAATGAGCAGTTCTTC
>TRBV10-3|NA|NA|TRBJ2-7
CATYSFYEQYF
TGTGCCACCTACTCCTTCTACGAGCAGTACTTC
>TRBV28|TRBD2|NA|TRBJ2-7
CASSSRGGANYEQYF
TGTGCCAGCAGTTCACGCGGGGGTGCTAATTACGAGCAGTACTTC
>TRBV29-1|NA|NA|TRBJ2-7
CSVGPPGSGEQYF
TGCAGCGTTGGGCCCCCAGGGTCTGGCGAGCAGTACTTC